One sample yielded the 24 T cell receptor beta chains listed below, sequenced in a study of T cells in localized non-small cell lung cancer. Generated by immunoSEQ multiplex PCR, the TCRdb table keeps only in-frame clones and is missing some. Of approximately 11,000 clones in the sample, around 82% were seen once. The sequenced sample was peripheral blood mononuclear cells, obtained before any cancer treatment. The receptors were gathered from an older female donor with stage II lung adenocarcinoma.

This clone turned up a few times. CDR3 bases: TGTGCCAGCAGTGGCAGCCGGGACAGCTCTGGGGCCAACGTCCTGACTTTC. This encodes CASSGSRDSSGANVLTF. The rearrangement joins TRBV28 to TRBJ2-6; 7 bases are shared with TRBD1. With V trimmed by 5 bases and J by 0 bases, 7 bases remained unmatched. The CDR3 contains 17 residues. The germline CDR1 and CDR2 sequences are MDHEN and SYDVKM.

The chain uses TRBV2 and TRBJ2-5; 16 positions agree with TRBD2. The CDR3 contains 16 residues. With 6 bases clipped from V and 5 bases from J, the junction kept 6 bases outside the gene matches. Germline V gene lookup returns CDR1 SNHLY and CDR2 FYNNEI. CDR3 in amino acids: CASRHPGLAGGETQYF. DNA for the CDR3: TGTGCCAGCAGGCATCCGGGACTAGCGGGGGGGGAGACCCAGTACTTC. Drawing the rest from reference TRBV2 and TRBJ2-5, the complete variable domain is EPEVTQTPSHQVTQMGQEVILRCVPISNHLYFYWYRQILGQKVEFLVSFYNNEISEKSEIFDDQFSVERPDGSNFTLKIRSTKLEDSAMYFCASRHPGLAGGETQYFGPGTRLLVL.

The sample holds one count of this clone. The V gene is TRBV7-3, the J gene TRBJ1-1; D remains unclear. CDR1 is SGHTA and CDR2 is FQGTGA in the germline V gene. Trimming took off 5 bases at V and 0 bases at J, with 7 bases between the two ends. The CDR3 is 13 residues long. CDR3: CASSPLLNTEAFF. CDR3 bases: TGTGCCAGCAGCCCCCTCCTGAACACTGAAGCTTTCTTT.

The V gene is TRBV5-1, the J gene TRBJ2-6; D gene unclear. This CDR3 is 13 amino acids long. Trimming shortened V by 3 bases and J by 0 bases, and 1 base separated the two germline ends. Germline V CDR1 and CDR2: SGHRS, YFSETQ. CDR3 nucleotide sequence: TGCGCCAGCAGCTACTCTGGGGCCAACGTCCTGACTTTC. Protein product: CASSYSGANVLTF.

The CDR3 bases are TGTGCCAGTACTCCGCGACAGGGACAGGGTGAAGCTTTCTTT. Amino acids: CASTPRQGQGEAFF. V gene TRBV19 combines with J gene TRBJ1-1; 9 positions match TRBD1. Germline lookup yields CDR1 LNHDA and CDR2 SQIVND (reference sequence). With V trimmed by 7 bases and J by 7 bases, 10 bases remained unmatched. The CDR3 extends over 14 amino acids.

This sequence joins TRBV11-2 and TRBJ2-1; D gene uncertain. Per the germline V gene, CDR1 is SGHAT and CDR2 is FQNNGV. V lost 5 bases to trimming and J lost 3 bases, with 17 bases between them. CDR3 length equals 16 residues. Written as DNA, the CDR3 is TGTGCCAGCAGCCACGCTAAGCGCCGCTTCTACAATGAGCAGTTCTTC. The encoded protein is CASSHAKRRFYNEQFF.

This sequence joins TRBV4-2 and TRBJ2-1, with TRBD2 identical over 13 bases. This CDR3 contains 14 residues. Trimming removed 5 bases from V and 10 bases from J; junction bases left unmatched: 5. Germline CDR1 is LGHNA and CDR2 is YNFKEQ. As DNA, the CDR3 is TGTGCCAGCAGCTGGACTAGCGGGAGCTGGGAGCAGTTCTTC. Its translation is CASSWTSGSWEQFF.

There are a few counts of this clone. The chain recombines TRBV15 with TRBJ1-2; no clear D. CDR1 is LNHNV and CDR2 is YYDKDF in the germline V gene (reference sequence). V dropped 0 bases and J dropped 7 bases, with 12 bases sitting between them. CDR3 length: 14 amino acids. The CDR3 loop reads CATSRDFSELGYTF. DNA for the CDR3: TGTGCCACCAGCAGAGATTTTTCCGAACTTGGCTACACCTTC.

This clone showed up just a few times. V and J are TRBV27 and TRBJ1-1; TRBD1 is a possible D gene (6 bases). Germline lookup yields CDR1 MNHEY and CDR2 SMNVEV (reference sequence). This CDR3 spans 14 amino acids. The V end was cut by 2 bases, the J end by 5 bases, with 12 bases between. In nucleotides, the CDR3 is TGTGCCAGCAGTTTAGAGCAGGGGATAACTGAAGCTTTCTTT. It translates to CASSLEQGITEAFF.

J is TRBJ1-1 and V is TRBV28; D remains unclear. In germline, CDR1 is MDHEN, CDR2 SYDVKM. The CDR3 totals 13 residues. V was shortened by 2 bases and J by 3 bases, with 7 bases between the two germline ends. The CDR3, as DNA: TGTGCCAGCAGTTTAAACCCGGACACTGAAGCTTTCTTT. Translating it yields CASSLNPDTEAFF. Supplemented by reference TRBV28 and TRBJ1-1, the full variable domain reads DVKVTQSSRYLVKRTGEKVFLECVQDMDHENMFWYRQDPGLGLRLIYFSYDVKMKEKGDIPEGYSVSREKKERFSLILESASTNQTSMYLCASSLNPDTEAFFGQGTRLTVV.

The chain has TRBV5-4 and TRBJ1-2, with 10 bases that match TRBD1. V shed 4 bases and J 3 bases; nucleotides not matched to a gene: 3. This CDR3 has 14 amino acids. Germline V gives CDR1 SGHNT, CDR2 YYREEE (reference sequence). CDR3: CASSIGQGDYGYTF. For the CDR3, the DNA is TGTGCCAGCAGCATAGGACAGGGGGACTATGGCTACACCTTC.

This chain connects TRBV5-1 to TRBJ2-3; D not resolved. Germline V CDR1 and CDR2: SGHRS, YFSETQ. This CDR3 contains 14 residues. Between the trimmed V and J ends, which lost 0 bases and 1 base, there was a span of 6 bases. The CDR3 here is CASSLDPGTDTQYF. CDR3 DNA sequence: TGCGCCAGCAGCTTGGACCCAGGCACAGATACGCAGTATTTT. Using reference TRBV5-1 and TRBJ2-3 for the parts outside the CDR3, the full variable domain is KAGVTQTPRYLIKTRGQQVTLSCSPISGHRSVSWYQQTPGQGLQFLFEYFSETQRNKGNFPGRFSGRQFSNSRSEMNVSTLELGDSALYLCASSLDPGTDTQYFGPGTRLTVL.

Only a few counts were recorded for this clone. This chain connects TRBV7-9 to TRBJ1-3; 8 bases align to TRBD1. Germline V gene sequence: CDR1 SEHNR, CDR2 FQNEAQ (reference sequence). The CDR3 sequence is 12 residues long. V gave up 4 bases and J gave up 10 bases; unmatched junction bases: 3. The CDR3 region is CASSSDRVTIYF. In DNA form, the CDR3 reads TGTGCCAGCAGCTCGGACAGGGTAACCATATATTTT. Variable domain in full (rest from reference TRBV7-9 and TRBJ1-3): DTGVSQNPRHKITKRGQNVTFRCDPISEHNRLYWYRQTLGQGPEFLTYFQNEAQLEKSRLLSDRFSAERPKGSFSTLEIQRTEQGDSAMYLCASSSDRVTIYFGEGSWLTVV.

This rearrangement joins TRBV18 to TRBJ1-1; TRBD1 matches 8 bases. This CDR3 spans 13 amino acids. Germline lookup yields CDR1 KGHSH and CDR2 LQKENI. Germline trimming cut 6 bases from V and 1 base from J; bases unmatched to any gene: 1. This chain's CDR3 is CASSGQANTEAFF. DNA of the CDR3: TGTGCCAGCTCGGGACAGGCGAACACTGAAGCTTTCTTT.

The chain joins TRBV9 to TRBJ2-1; 14 bases match TRBD2. The germline V gene encodes CDR1 SGDLS and CDR2 YYNGEE. J was trimmed by 8 bases and V by 6 bases; bases with no gene match: 10. CDR3 length equals 16 residues. The CDR3 loop is CASNPLGLAGVHEQFF. CDR3 sequence (DNA): TGTGCCAGCAATCCCCTGGGACTAGCGGGGGTGCATGAGCAGTTCTTC.

The CDR3 here is CASSFGQQETQYF. CDR3 nucleotides: TGTGCCAGCAGCTTCGGGCAGCAAGAGACCCAGTACTTC. V and J are TRBV5-6 and TRBJ2-5; D remains ambiguous. Trimming took 2 bases from V and 2 from J, leaving 7 bases between them. Looked up from germline, CDR1 is SGHDT and CDR2 is YYEEEE. The CDR3 length is 13 residues.

The chain has TRBV7-3 and TRBJ2-2; D gene ambiguous. The CDR3 totals 13 residues. CDR1 is SGHTA, CDR2 FQGTGA, per germline. V was cut by 3 bases and J by 3 bases, with 5 bases left in between. The CDR3 nucleotides read TGTGCCAGCAGCTTCGCGGACACCGGGGAGCTGTTTTTT. It codes for CASSFADTGELFF.

The V and J genes are TRBV5-1 and TRBJ1-2; D uncertain. The CDR3 loop spans 14 amino acids. V shed 0 bases and J shed 6 bases, with 12 bases lying between them. CDR1 is SGHRS, CDR2 YFSETQ, per germline. For the CDR3, the DNA is TGCGCCAGCAGCTTGGAGGCAGATGGCGATGGCTACACCTTC. Its protein is CASSLEADGDGYTF.

The CDR3 DNA reads TGTGCCAGCAGTTTTAGGGATATAGCCAAAAACATTCAGTACTTC. Encoded protein: CASSFRDIAKNIQYF. The rearrangement links TRBV28 to TRBJ2-4; D gene ambiguous. The CDR3 totals 15 residues. The V end was cut by 3 bases, the J end by 0 bases, with 9 bases between. CDR1 is MDHEN, CDR2 SYDVKM, per germline.

The chain recombines TRBV2 with TRBJ1-6, with a tentative D call TRBD1 (5 bases). The V gene lost 10 bases and the J gene lost 1 base, with 14 bases spanning the gap. This CDR3 contains 15 residues. Germline values: CDR1 SNHLY, CDR2 FYNNEI. The CDR3 loop is CATELAGSYNSPLHF. DNA of the CDR3: TGTGCCACCGAGCTGGCAGGGTCCTATAATTCACCCCTCCACTTT. The variable domain in full, completed from reference TRBV2 and TRBJ1-6, reads EPEVTQTPSHQVTQMGQEVILRCVPISNHLYFYWYRQILGQKVEFLVSFYNNEISEKSEIFDDQFSVERPDGSNFTLKIRSTKLEDSAMYFCATELAGSYNSPLHFGNGTRLTVT.

The sample holds a few counts of this clone. The CDR3 bases are TGTGCCAGCAGCGTATCAAACACTGAAGCTTTCTTT. It is translated as CASSVSNTEAFF. The rearrangement uses TRBV7-9 and TRBJ1-1; D gene unclear. Germline V gene sequence: CDR1 SEHNR, CDR2 FQNEAQ (reference sequence). This CDR3 is built from 12 residues. The V end was cut by 5 bases, the J end by 2 bases, with 6 bases between.

In its sample, this clone was seen a few times. The rearrangement links TRBV10-3 to TRBJ1-3; D gene uncertain. The CDR3 sequence is 13 residues long. Germline assignment: CDR1 ENHRY and CDR2 SYGVKD. Trimming shortened V by 4 bases and J by 3 bases, and 7 bases separated the two germline ends. The CDR3 DNA reads as TGTGCCATCAGTGGATATAGTGGAAACACCATATATTTT. The encoded protein is CAISGYSGNTIYF.

This sequence joins TRBV7-9 and TRBJ2-5; D may correspond to TRBD1 or TRBD2 (5 bases each). The CDR3 is 15 residues long. The V gene's germline CDR1 is SEHNR and CDR2 FQNEAQ (reference sequence). V was cut by 5 bases and J by 5 bases, with 18 bases left in between. CDR3 amino acids: CASSPLVGVQETQYF. The CDR3 nucleotides read TGTGCCAGCAGCCCGCTGGTGGGGGTTCAGGAGACCCAGTACTTC.

This clone turned up a few times. This chain links TRBV6-5 with TRBJ2-7; maybe TRBD2 (5 bases). Trimming left V 6 bases short and J 3 bases short, with 12 bases between. In germline, CDR1 is MNHEY, CDR2 SVGAGI. The CDR3 has 13 residues. The CDR3 sequence is CASRWTAGYEQYF. The CDR3 nucleotides are TGTGCCAGCAGGTGGACGGCGGGCTACGAGCAGTACTTC.